The T cell receptor (beta chain) described here comes from a study of cytomegalovirus exposure and HLA in healthy donors. About this clone: Antigen unknown.

From germline, CDR1 is SNHLY and CDR2 FYNNEI. Trimming took 6 bases from V and 4 from J; bases not matched to a gene: 3. CDR3 length equals 13 residues. Whole-study findings and limits: About 90% or about 30% of the time was how often most TCR beta V segments were productive, according to an earlier analysis.

Use of 60 Vbeta and 13 Jbeta primers characterized the PCR. The table came from immunoSEQ multiplex PCR; TCRdb's copy has only in-frame clones and leaves some out. The top ten hold about 3.5% of the sample, which has 75,000 to 100,000 clones, about 78% seen once. The V gene is TRBV2, the J gene TRBJ1-1; TRBD1 matches 9 bases. Specimen: PBMCs. This receptor was obtained from a man in his forties or fifties in good health and CMV-seronegative. This CDR3 reads CASSGQGFTEAFF. The CDR3 DNA sequence: TGTGCCAGCAGCGGACAGGGGTTCACTGAAGCTTTCTTT.